These 20 T cell receptor beta chains were all obtained from the same sample, sequenced in a study of blood T cell repertoires in COVID-19. Method: immunoSEQ multiplex PCR; TCRdb's copy keeps in-frame clones and lacks some. Of approximately 170,000 clones in the sample, 65% to 85% were seen once. The specimen was peripheral blood. All receptors come from a human donor with acute or convalescent COVID-19. The donor label of this sample is uncertain.

The V and J genes are TRBV5-4 and TRBJ1-6, with 8 nucleotides matching TRBD1. Germline V gene sequence: CDR1 SGHNT, CDR2 YYREEE (reference sequence). The junction had 5 bases not matched to a gene; V was cut back by 4 bases and J by 5 bases. The CDR3 consists of 15 residues. The CDR3 sequence is CASSQRTGNNSPLHF. The CDR3 DNA reads as TGTGCCAGCAGCCAGAGGACAGGGAATAATTCACCCCTCCACTTT. Using reference TRBV5-4 and TRBJ1-6 for the parts outside the CDR3, the full variable domain is ETGVTQSPTHLIKTRGQQVTLRCSSQSGHNTVSWYQQALGQGPQFIFQYYREEENGRGNFPPRFSGLQFPNYSSELNVNALELDDSALYLCASSQRTGNNSPLHFGNGTRLTVT.

The rearrangement links TRBV2 to TRBJ1-2; no definite D call. Per the germline V gene, CDR1 is SNHLY and CDR2 is FYNNEI. The CDR3 is 12 residues long. V lost 2 bases, J lost 4 bases, and 5 bases lay in between. This chain's CDR3 is CASSETPYGYTF. DNA of the CDR3: TGTGCCAGCAGTGAAACTCCCTATGGCTACACCTTC.

The chain recombines TRBV19 with TRBJ1-3; D is undetermined. The CDR3 covers 15 residues. Trimming pared 6 bases from V and 0 bases from J, leaving 12 bases between. In germline, CDR1 is LNHDA, CDR2 SQIVND (reference sequence). The CDR3 DNA is TGTGCCAGTAGCCGGTGGGAGCTCTCTGGAAACACCATATATTTT. It specifies CASSRWELSGNTIYF. Full variable domain (rest looked up from reference TRBV19 and TRBJ1-3): DGGITQSPKYLFRKEGQNVTLSCEQNLNHDAMYWYRQDPGQGLRLIYYSQIVNDFQKGDIAEGYSVSREKKESFPLTVTSAQKNPTAFYLCASSRWELSGNTIYFGEGSWLTVV.

The chain employs TRBV19 and TRBJ2-1; 8 bases are shared with TRBD2. With V trimmed by 5 bases and J by 7 bases, 7 bases remained unmatched. There are 14 residues in the CDR3. Germline V gives CDR1 LNHDA, CDR2 SQIVND (reference sequence). The CDR3 coding sequence is TGTGCCAGTAGTGAGAGGACTAGCTTGAATGAGCAGTTCTTC. Its protein is CASSERTSLNEQFF.

The chain couples TRBV28 to TRBJ2-1, with 9 bases aligning to TRBD2. CDR3 length: 17 residues. Germline assignment: CDR1 MDHEN and CDR2 SYDVKM. J lost 2 bases, V lost 4 bases, and 9 bases had no gene match. CDR3 nucleotides: TGTGCCAGCAGTTCTGGCGGGAGGGAGGGGACCTACAATGAGCAGTTCTTC. This translates into CASSSGGREGTYNEQFF.

The J gene is TRBJ1-4, the V gene TRBV29-1, with 10 positions matching TRBD1. V was pared by 4 bases and J by 8 bases, with 13 bases of the junction left unmatched. The CDR3 has 16 residues. Germline V gives CDR1 SQVTM, CDR2 ANQGSEA. The CDR3 here is CSVGDRGSPREEKLFF. The CDR3 bases are TGCAGCGTTGGGGACAGGGGTTCCCCTAGAGAAGAAAAACTGTTTTTT.

This chain links TRBV5-4 with TRBJ2-5; 10 bases align to TRBD1. CDR1 is SGHNT, CDR2 YYREEE, per germline (reference sequence). The J segment lost 4 bases and the V segment lost 2 bases, leaving 2 bases of the junction unmatched. This CDR3 comprises 14 residues. CDR3 sequence: CASSLGTGVETQYF. CDR3 bases: TGTGCCAGCAGCTTAGGGACAGGGGTAGAGACCCAGTACTTC.

This clone occurred once. The chain couples TRBV18 to TRBJ2-5, with D maybe TRBD1 (5 bases). The CDR3 sequence is 13 residues long. Germline CDR1 reads KGHSH; CDR2 reads LQKENI. V dropped 2 bases and J dropped 2 bases, with 6 bases sitting between them. The CDR3 reads CASSPGAQETQYF. The CDR3 region has the DNA TGTGCCAGCTCACCAGGGGCTCAAGAGACCCAGTACTTC.

The chain uses TRBV6-1 and TRBJ1-5; D not resolved. Germline V gene data show CDR1 as MNHNS and CDR2 as SASEGT. Trimming left V 4 bases short and J 4 bases short, with 17 bases between. The CDR3 runs 16 residues. As DNA, the CDR3 is TGTGCCAGCAGTGTGGCGCACTTCCCGGGAAATCAGCCCCAGCATTTT. This sequence encodes CASSVAHFPGNQPQHF.

The chain uses TRBV10-3 and TRBJ1-6; the D gene is possibly TRBD1 (5 bases). V was pared by 5 bases and J by 9 bases, with 11 bases between. There are 13 residues in the CDR3. Germline CDR1 ENHRY, CDR2 SYGVKD. The CDR3 DNA sequence: TGTGCCATCAGTACCCCCGACAGTTCACCCCTCCACTTT. Its protein is CAISTPDSSPLHF.

The CDR3 loop reads CASSLDTGNNSPLHF. The CDR3 region has the DNA TGTGCCAGCAGCTTGGATACAGGGAATAATTCACCCCTCCACTTT. The chain has TRBV5-4 and TRBJ1-6; maybe TRBD1 (6 bases). Trimming stripped 0 bases from V and 5 bases from J, with 9 bases between. Germline loops: CDR1 SGHNT, CDR2 YYREEE (reference sequence). This CDR3 is 15 amino acids long.

The sample holds a few counts of this clone. This chain links TRBV6-5 with TRBJ2-7, with 7 nucleotides matching TRBD2. The junction had 10 bases not matched to a gene; V was cut back by 6 bases and J by 2 bases. Germline V CDR1 and CDR2: MNHEY, SVGAGI. CDR3 size: 15 residues. The CDR3 here is CASSLGRGRPYEQYF. The CDR3 bases are TGTGCCAGCAGCCTTGGGAGGGGCAGACCCTACGAGCAGTACTTC.

The chain links TRBV5-1 to TRBJ1-1; perhaps TRBD1 as D (5 bases). The CDR3 runs to 17 residues. The V gene's germline CDR1 is SGHRS and CDR2 YFSETQ. V lost 4 bases and J 0 bases, leaving 19 bases between the germline ends. In DNA form, the CDR3 reads TGCGCCAGCAGCCCGGGGGGAGGGGAGGTAATGAACACTGAAGCTTTCTTT. Its protein is CASSPGGGEVMNTEAFF.

This rearrangement joins TRBV12-3 or TRBV12-4 to TRBJ1-1, with D hard to call. CDR3 length: 11 amino acids. V was cut by 2 bases and J by 8 bases, with 6 bases left in between. In DNA, the CDR3 is TGTGCCAGCAGTTTAAATGAGGAAGCTTTCTTT. This encodes CASSLNEEAFF.

The chain has TRBV27 and TRBJ2-7; unclear D gene. The CDR3 totals 16 residues. The V end lost 0 bases, the J end lost 0 bases, and 12 bases lay between the germline ends. Germline loops: CDR1 MNHEY, CDR2 SMNVEV (reference sequence). In nucleotides, the CDR3 is TGTGCCAGCAGTTTATCAGCTCCACTCCCCTCCTACGAGCAGTACTTC. Amino acids: CASSLSAPLPSYEQYF.

The chain joins TRBV5-6 to TRBJ1-1; D ambiguous. V was trimmed by 1 base and J by 7 bases, leaving 17 bases between them. The germline V gene encodes CDR1 SGHDT and CDR2 YYEEEE. The CDR3 is 15 amino acids. Written as DNA, the CDR3 is TGTGCCAGCAGCTTGATCCACATGGGTCGGGTTGAAGCTTTCTTT. Its protein product is CASSLIHMGRVEAFF.

The CDR3 reads CASSFVPGSSYEQYF. The DNA for the CDR3 is TGCGCCAGCAGCTTCGTTCCCGGGAGCTCCTACGAGCAGTACTTC. The V and J genes are TRBV5-1 and TRBJ2-7, with D perhaps matching TRBD2 (6 bases). The CDR3 totals 15 residues. With 2 bases removed from V and 0 bases from J, the gap between germline ends came to 12 bases. Germline V gene data show CDR1 as SGHRS and CDR2 as YFSETQ. The variable domain in full, completed from reference TRBV5-1 and TRBJ2-7, reads KAGVTQTPRYLIKTRGQQVTLSCSPISGHRSVSWYQQTPGQGLQFLFEYFSETQRNKGNFPGRFSGRQFSNSRSEMNVSTLELGDSALYLCASSFVPGSSYEQYFGPGTRLTVT.

The chain recombines TRBV29-1 with TRBJ2-2, with 7 bases that match TRBD1. V lost 5 bases, J lost 1 base, and 4 bases stayed unmatched. The germline CDR1 and CDR2 sequences are SQVTM and ANQGSEA. This CDR3 region has 14 residues. The DNA of the CDR3 is TGCAGCGTTTCCAGGACAGGGAACACCGGGGAGCTGTTTTTT. Amino acid sequence: CSVSRTGNTGELFF.

A remark on this clone: Other nucleotide sequences from this sample produce the same CDR3. The rearrangement joins TRBV28 to TRBJ1-2; 9 bases match TRBD1. This CDR3 spans 13 amino acids. Germline V gene data show CDR1 as MDHEN and CDR2 as SYDVKM. V dropped 5 bases and J dropped 5; count of bases not matched to a gene: 3. DNA of the CDR3: TGTGCCAGCAGTCCGACAGGGGGATATGGCTACACCTTC. This encodes CASSPTGGYGYTF.

The chain combines TRBV5-6 with TRBJ1-3, with 8 bases fitting TRBD1. J lost 5 bases, V lost 7 bases, and 17 bases had no gene match. This CDR3 has 17 residues. From germline, CDR1 is SGHDT and CDR2 YYEEEE. This chain's CDR3 is CASQRTLQGARRNTIYF. The CDR3 nucleotides read TGTGCCAGCCAAAGGACCCTCCAGGGGGCGAGAAGAAACACCATATATTTT.